This is a list of T cell receptor beta chains from one sample in a study of cytomegalovirus exposure and HLA in healthy donors. Sequenced by immunoSEQ multiplex PCR; TCRdb stores in-frame clones only, minus some. The top ten clones hold around 1.9% of a sample with 110,000 to 150,000 clones, about two thirds of them seen once. Specimen: PBMCs. The receptors originated from a woman aged 55-70 years in good health and CMV-seropositive. The CDR3 runs from the conserved cysteine through the conserved F or W. The D gene is left open where the match is weak. Clone size is given for some rows only: seen once, a few or many times, or a class if the clone is expanded.

V: TRBV7-9; J: TRBJ2-2; D: NA; size: NA; CDR3: CASSLAPGRGNTGELFF; DNA: TGTGCCAGCAGCTTAGCGCCTGGTCGAGGGAACACCGGGGAGCTGTTTTTT
V: TRBV7-9; J: TRBJ1-2; D: TRBD1; size: NA; CDR3: CASSFPTGRMSYGYTF; DNA: TGTGCCAGCAGCTTTCCGACAGGGCGCATGTCCTATGGCTACACCTTC
V: TRBV5-4; J: TRBJ2-1; D: TRBD2; size: NA; CDR3: CASSLGAGGKYNEQFF; DNA: TGTGCCAGCAGCTTGGGGGCGGGGGGGAAGTACAATGAGCAGTTCTTC
V: TRBV5-1; J: TRBJ2-2; D: NA; size: NA; CDR3: CASSRTGEATGELFF; DNA: TGCGCCAGCAGCAGGACGGGGGAGGCCACCGGGGAGCTGTTTTTT
V: TRBV9; J: TRBJ1-1; D: TRBD1; size: NA; CDR3: CASSELTGREAFF; DNA: TGTGCCAGCAGCGAGCTGACAGGGCGTGAAGCTTTCTTT
V: TRBV4-1; J: TRBJ2-2; D: NA; size: NA; CDR3: CASSLGTPAMAGELFF; DNA: TGCGCCAGCAGCTTAGGGACTCCCGCCATGGCCGGGGAGCTGTTTTTT
V: TRBV25-1; J: TRBJ2-3; D: NA; size: NA; CDR3: CASSELGGRTDTQYF; DNA: TGTGCCAGCAGTGAATTGGGGGGTCGCACAGATACGCAGTATTTT
V: TRBV5-1; J: TRBJ1-3; D: NA; size: NA; CDR3: CASSLADSRSGNTIYF; DNA: TGCGCCAGCAGCTTGGCAGACAGCCGCTCTGGAAACACCATATATTTT
V: TRBV2; J: TRBJ1-5; D: NA; size: NA; CDR3: CASSHTGSNQPQHF; DNA: TGTGCCAGCAGTCACACCGGGAGCAATCAGCCCCAGCATTTT
V: TRBV10-3; J: TRBJ2-5; D: NA; size: NA; CDR3: CAINQDRAGEQYF; DNA: TGTGCCATCAACCAGGACAGGGCGGGGGAGCAGTACTTC
V: TRBV2; J: TRBJ2-2; D: TRBD1; size: NA; CDR3: CASSNLQGTGELFF; DNA: TGTGCCAGCAGCAACTTACAGGGGACCGGGGAGCTGTTTTTT
V: TRBV4-1; J: TRBJ2-5; D: NA; size: few; CDR3: CASSRPSETDQYF; DNA: TGCGCCAGCAGCCGCCCGAGTGAGACAGACCAGTACTTC
V: TRBV19; J: TRBJ2-5; D: NA; size: NA; CDR3: CASSPGGPETQYF; DNA: TGTGCCAGTAGCCCCGGGGGTCCGGAGACCCAGTACTTC
V: TRBV25-1; J: TRBJ1-4; D: TRBD1; size: NA; CDR3: CASSARDRGNEKLFF; DNA: TGTGCCAGCAGTGCCCGGGACAGGGGAAATGAAAAACTGTTTTTT
V: TRBV7-3; J: TRBJ2-1; D: TRBD2; size: NA; CDR3: CASSFLAGGRGNEQFF; DNA: TGTGCCAGCAGCTTCCTAGCGGGAGGGCGGGGGAATGAGCAGTTCTTC
V: TRBV9; J: TRBJ1-1; D: TRBD1; size: NA; CDR3: CASSVGGRQGMNTEAFF; DNA: TGTGCCAGCAGCGTAGGGGGAAGACAGGGCATGAACACTGAAGCTTTCTTT
V: TRBV4-1; J: TRBJ2-3; D: TRBD1; size: NA; CDR3: CASSQVGGDRGDTQYF; DNA: TGCGCCAGCAGCCAAGTCGGGGGAGACAGGGGAGATACGCAGTATTTT
V: TRBV9; J: TRBJ1-2; D: NA; size: NA; CDR3: CASSPSHLADYGYTF; DNA: TGTGCCAGCAGCCCCTCCCATTTGGCAGACTATGGCTACACCTTC
V: TRBV2; J: TRBJ1-5; D: NA; size: NA; CDR3: CASRITGNQPQHF; DNA: TGTGCCAGCAGGATAACAGGCAATCAGCCCCAGCATTTT
V: TRBV18; J: TRBJ2-7; D: TRBD1; size: NA; CDR3: CASSLDRTLSYEQYF; DNA: TGTGCCAGCTCACTGGACAGGACCCTCTCCTACGAGCAGTACTTC
V: TRBV25-1; J: TRBJ1-2; D: TRBD1; size: NA; CDR3: CASSDPGTGAVYGYTF; DNA: TGTGCCAGCAGTGACCCCGGGACAGGGGCTGTTTACGGCTACACCTTC
V: TRBV5-1; J: TRBJ1-1; D: TRBD1; size: NA; CDR3: CASSLQGVPNTEAFF; DNA: TGCGCCAGCAGCTTGCAGGGGGTACCGAACACTGAAGCTTTCTTT
V: TRBV30; J: TRBJ1-5; D: TRBD1; size: NA; CDR3: CAWSGGQGYQPQHF; DNA: TGTGCCTGGAGTGGAGGACAGGGATATCAGCCCCAGCATTTT
V: TRBV6-5; J: TRBJ2-7; D: TRBD2; size: NA; CDR3: CASSYRGTSGTYEQYF; DNA: TGTGCCAGCAGTTATCGGGGGACTAGCGGAACCTACGAGCAGTACTTC
V: TRBV28; J: TRBJ1-4; D: TRBD1; size: NA; CDR3: CASSLAGTGRNEKLFF; DNA: TGTGCCAGCAGTTTAGCCGGGACAGGTCGTAATGAAAAACTGTTTTTT
V: TRBV6-5; J: TRBJ1-4; D: TRBD1; size: few; CDR3: CASSYSAGQGEEKLFF; DNA: TGTGCCAGCAGTTACTCGGCGGGACAGGGGGAAGAAAAACTGTTTTTT
V: TRBV5-1; J: TRBJ2-3; D: TRBD1; size: once; CDR3: CASSSGQGTDTQYF; DNA: TGCGCCAGCAGCTCGGGACAGGGCACAGATACGCAGTATTTT
V: TRBV5-1; J: TRBJ1-1; D: TRBD1; size: NA; CDR3: CASSLSRTGFITEAFF; DNA: TGCGCCAGCAGCTTGTCCCGGACAGGTTTCATAACTGAAGCTTTCTTT
V: TRBV27; J: TRBJ1-5; D: NA; size: NA; CDR3: CASSQQGPNQPQHF; DNA: TGTGCCAGCAGCCAACAGGGACCCAATCAGCCCCAGCATTTT
V: TRBV2; J: TRBJ2-7; D: TRBD2; size: NA; CDR3: CASNIRAGGSEQYF; DNA: TGTGCCAGCAATATCCGTGCGGGGGGGAGCGAGCAGTACTTC
V: TRBV6-6; J: TRBJ2-3; D: TRBD2; size: NA; CDR3: CASSPSGTQYF; DNA: TGTGCCAGCAGTCCTAGCGGTACGCAGTATTTT
V: TRBV5-1; J: TRBJ2-1; D: NA; size: once; CDR3: CASSSLQGTRDEQFF; DNA: TGCGCCAGCAGCTCGCTACAGGGGACTAGGGATGAGCAGTTCTTC
V: TRBV11-2; J: TRBJ1-1; D: TRBD1; size: NA; CDR3: CASSPAGGRGTEAFF; DNA: TGTGCCAGCAGCCCTGCAGGGGGACGCGGCACTGAAGCTTTCTTT
V: TRBV5-1; J: TRBJ2-3; D: NA; size: NA; CDR3: CASSLDWTSTDTQYF; DNA: TGCGCCAGCAGCTTGGACTGGACTAGCACAGATACGCAGTATTTT
V: TRBV4-1; J: TRBJ1-5; D: NA; size: few; CDR3: CASSQEVTTGVNQPQHF; DNA: TGCGCCAGCAGCCAAGAAGTTACCACAGGAGTTAATCAGCCCCAGCATTTT
V: TRBV18; J: TRBJ1-1; D: TRBD1; size: once; CDR3: CASSPYQGEFNTEAFF; DNA: TGTGCCAGCTCACCATACCAGGGGGAGTTCAACACTGAAGCTTTCTTT
V: TRBV6-1; J: TRBJ2-2; D: TRBD2; size: NA; CDR3: CASSARRTSGNDGELFF; DNA: TGTGCCAGCAGTGCCCGACGGACTAGCGGGAATGACGGGGAGCTGTTTTTT
V: TRBV10-1; J: TRBJ2-7; D: TRBD1; size: few; CDR3: CASSGTGTGGYEQYF; DNA: TGCGCCAGCAGTGGGACCGGGACAGGGGGCTACGAGCAGTACTTC
V: TRBV15; J: TRBJ2-7; D: NA; size: once; CDR3: CATSTGLVYEQYF; DNA: TGTGCCACCAGCACCGGACTCGTCTACGAGCAGTACTTC
V: TRBV30; J: TRBJ1-2; D: NA; size: NA; CDR3: CAWSTRDSYGYTF; DNA: TGTGCCTGGAGTACCCGAGACAGCTATGGCTACACCTTC
V: TRBV15; J: TRBJ2-5; D: TRBD2; size: NA; CDR3: CATSRPGTSGRAWETQYF; DNA: TGTGCCACCAGCAGACCCGGGACTAGCGGGAGGGCCTGGGAGACCCAGTACTTC
V: TRBV5-1; J: TRBJ2-5; D: NA; size: NA; CDR3: CASSLDSGVQETQYF; DNA: TGCGCCAGCAGCTTGGATTCAGGGGTGCAAGAGACCCAGTACTTC
V: TRBV14; J: TRBJ1-1; D: NA; size: NA; CDR3: CASSQEPPGTEAFF; DNA: TGTGCCAGCAGCCAAGAACCTCCAGGGACAGAAGCTTTCTTT
V: TRBV7-3; J: TRBJ2-7; D: TRBD2; size: NA; CDR3: CASSKGGGRVYEQYF; DNA: TGTGCCAGCAGCAAAGGCGGCGGGAGAGTTTACGAGCAGTACTTC
V: TRBV5-1; J: TRBJ1-3; D: NA; size: few; CDR3: CASSLRPRVNTIYF; DNA: TGCGCCAGCAGCTTGCGTCCCAGGGTGAACACCATATATTTT
V: TRBV6-1; J: TRBJ1-1; D: NA; size: NA; CDR3: CASRETGLNTEAFF; DNA: TGTGCCAGCAGAGAGACAGGATTGAACACTGAAGCTTTCTTT
V: TRBV28; J: TRBJ2-4; D: NA; size: NA; CDR3: CASSIAGAKNIQYF; DNA: TGTGCCAGCAGTATCGCGGGAGCCAAAAACATTCAGTACTTC
V: TRBV7-3; J: TRBJ2-2; D: TRBD2; size: NA; CDR3: CASSLHPSGVNGELFF; DNA: TGTGCCAGCAGCCTTCACCCTAGCGGGGTAAACGGGGAGCTGTTTTTT
V: TRBV9; J: TRBJ2-7; D: TRBD2; size: NA; CDR3: CASSPRLAVYEQYF; DNA: TGTGCCAGCAGCCCCCGACTAGCGGTCTACGAGCAGTACTTC
V: TRBV5-1; J: TRBJ2-2; D: TRBD2; size: NA; CDR3: CASSLGLAGGDNTGELFF; DNA: TGCGCCAGCAGCCTAGGACTAGCGGGAGGGGACAACACCGGGGAGCTGTTTTTT
V: TRBV18; J: TRBJ2-5; D: TRBD2; size: NA; CDR3: CASSPRSSGKQETQYF; DNA: TGTGCCAGCTCACCACGGTCTAGCGGGAAACAAGAGACCCAGTACTTC
V: TRBV14; J: TRBJ2-1; D: NA; size: NA; CDR3: CASSSPSRDGKNEQFF; DNA: TGTGCCAGCAGCTCACCTAGTCGGGATGGAAAAAATGAGCAGTTCTTC
V: TRBV28; J: TRBJ2-7; D: TRBD1; size: NA; CDR3: CASSIPGQSSYEQYF; DNA: TGTGCCAGCAGTATCCCGGGACAGTCGTCCTACGAGCAGTACTTC
V: TRBV6-1; J: TRBJ2-6; D: NA; size: NA; CDR3: CASISAGSGANVLTF; DNA: TGTGCCAGCATTTCAGCAGGGTCCGGGGCCAACGTCCTGACTTTC